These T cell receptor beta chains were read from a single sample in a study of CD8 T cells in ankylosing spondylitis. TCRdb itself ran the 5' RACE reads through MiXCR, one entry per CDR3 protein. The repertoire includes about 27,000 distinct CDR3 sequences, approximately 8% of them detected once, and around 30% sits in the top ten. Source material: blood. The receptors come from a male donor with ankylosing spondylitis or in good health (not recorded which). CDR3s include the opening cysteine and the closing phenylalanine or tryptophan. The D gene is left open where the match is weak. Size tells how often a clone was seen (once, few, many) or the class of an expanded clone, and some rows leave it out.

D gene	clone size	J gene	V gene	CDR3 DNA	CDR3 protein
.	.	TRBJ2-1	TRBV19	TGTGCCTGCCGACGGGGCGGGGAGCAGTTCTTC	CACRRGGEQFF
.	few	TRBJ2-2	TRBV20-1	TGCAGTGCTAGGTTTGAAGGGGGGACCGGGGAGCTGTTTTTT	CSARFEGGTGELFF
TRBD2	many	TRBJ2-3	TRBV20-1	TGCAGTGCTAGGGGAGCTTTGGGCAGCGGGAGAATCACAGATACGCAGTATTTT	CSARGALGSGRITDTQYF
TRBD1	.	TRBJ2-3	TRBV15	TGTGCCACCACCTCGACAGGGTATGAGGATACGCAGTATTTT	CATTSTGYEDTQYF
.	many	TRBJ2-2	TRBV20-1	TGCAGTGCTAGAAAGTCAGGACGCACCGGGGAGCTGTTTTTT	CSARKSGRTGELFF
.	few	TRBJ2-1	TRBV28	TGTGCCAGCAGTTTTAGTAGGGGAGCCAATGAGCAGTTCTTC	CASSFSRGANEQFF
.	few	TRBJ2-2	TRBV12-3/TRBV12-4	TGTGCCAGCAGTTTGTGGGCAGGATCGAACACCGGGGAGCTGTTTTTT	CASSLWAGSNTGELFF
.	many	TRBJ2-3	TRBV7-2	TGTGCCAGCAGCTTAGACAGGGCGACAGATACGCAGTATTTT	CASSLDRATDTQYF
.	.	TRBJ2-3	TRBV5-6	TGTGCCAGCAGCTTAGGACAGACCTCTGCAGATACGCAGTATTTT	CASSLGQTSADTQYF
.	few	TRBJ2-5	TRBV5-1	TGCGCCAGCAGCGTGGGACTTCAAGAGACCCAGTACTTC	CASSVGLQETQYF
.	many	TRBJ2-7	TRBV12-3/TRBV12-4	TGTGCCAGCAGTTTCGTTTTCTCCAGGGACTCCTACGAGCAGTACTTC	CASSFVFSRDSYEQYF
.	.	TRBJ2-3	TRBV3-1	TGTGCCAGCAGCCAAGTCCCTGCCCCCGCAGATACGCAGTATTTT	CASSQVPAPADTQYF
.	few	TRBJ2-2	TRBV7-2	TGTGCCAGCAGGGTAGGACTCTCGAACACCGGGGAGCTGTTTTTT	CASRVGLSNTGELFF
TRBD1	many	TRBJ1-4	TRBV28	TGTGCCAGCGCCAACAGGGGGCAAAGAGAAAAACTGTTTTTT	CASANRGQREKLFF
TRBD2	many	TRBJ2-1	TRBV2	TGTGCCAGCTACAGGGGGACTAGCGGATACAATGAGCAGTTCTTC	CASYRGTSGYNEQFF
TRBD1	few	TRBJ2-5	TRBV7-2	TGTGCCAGCATAAAGGCCAGGGGGCTTGGGGAGACCCAGTACTTC	CASIKARGLGETQYF
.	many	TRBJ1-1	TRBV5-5	TGTGCCAGCAGCTTGGACAGGGTGAACACTGAAGCTTTCTTT	CASSLDRVNTEAFF
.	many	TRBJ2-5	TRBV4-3	TGCGCCAGCAGCCAAGATAAAGCGGCACAAGAGACCCAGTACTTC	CASSQDKAAQETQYF
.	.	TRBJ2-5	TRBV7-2	TGTGCCAGCAGCATTAGGGGCAGGGCCCAAGAGACCCAGTACTTC	CASSIRGRAQETQYF
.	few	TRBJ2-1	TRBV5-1	TGCGCCAGCAGCTCAGACGGGTCCCCAACTGGGTTCTTC	CASSSDGSPTGFF
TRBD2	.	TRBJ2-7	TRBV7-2	TGTGCCAGCAGCTTAGTTCCTAGCGGTACCTACGAGCAGTACTTC	CASSLVPSGTYEQYF
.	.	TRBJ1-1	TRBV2	TGTGCCAGCAGATTAGGAGGGGGAGCCTTGAACACTGAAGCTTTCTTT	CASRLGGGALNTEAFF
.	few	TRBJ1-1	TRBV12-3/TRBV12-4	TGTGCCAGCAGTTTAAAAGGGTTGGCTGAAGCTTTCTTT	CASSLKGLAEAFF
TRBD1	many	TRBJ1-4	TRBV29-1	TGCAGCGTAGGACCCTTAACAGGGGGCAATGAAAAACTGTTTTTT	CSVGPLTGGNEKLFF
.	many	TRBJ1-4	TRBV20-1	TGCAGTGCTAGAGATTCGAGACAGCCAACTAATGAAAAACTGTTTTTT	CSARDSRQPTNEKLFF
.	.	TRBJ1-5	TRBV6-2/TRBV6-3	TGTGCCAGCAGACCCCATGAACCGGTCGGCCGTGGTCGGCCCCAGCATTTT	CASRPHEPVGRGRPQHF
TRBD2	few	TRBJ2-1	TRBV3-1	TGTGCCAGCAGCCAAGATTGGACTAGCGGGACCAATGAGCAGTTCTTC	CASSQDWTSGTNEQFF
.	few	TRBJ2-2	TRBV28	TGTGCCAGCAGGCTCGGACAAACCACCGGGGAGCTGTTTTTT	CASRLGQTTGELFF
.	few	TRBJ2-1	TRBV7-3	TGTGCCAGCAGCTCCGAAGGGGGGGGTTACAATGAGCAGTTCTTC	CASSSEGGGYNEQFF
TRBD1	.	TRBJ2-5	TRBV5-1	TGCGCCAGCAGCCCCCGGGACAGTCGGGGCCAAGAGACCCAGTACTTC	CASSPRDSRGQETQYF
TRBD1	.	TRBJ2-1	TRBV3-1	TGTGCCAGCAGCCCTGGGACAGTCAATGAGCAGTTCTTC	CASSPGTVNEQFF
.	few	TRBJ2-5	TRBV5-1	TGCGCCAGCAGCGCACTTGGAGAGACCCAGTACTTC	CASSALGETQYF
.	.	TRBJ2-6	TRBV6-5	TGTGCCAGCAGACTGACTGGGGCCAACGTCCTGACTTTC	CASRLTGANVLTF
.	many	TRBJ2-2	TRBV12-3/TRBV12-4	TGTGCCAGCAGTCTTGGGGGGACCGGGGAGCTGTTTTTT	CASSLGGTGELFF
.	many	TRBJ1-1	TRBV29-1	TGCAGCGTGGATACAGGGTTCAACACTGAAGCTTTCTTT	CSVDTGFNTEAFF
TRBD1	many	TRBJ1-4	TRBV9	TGTGCCAGCAGCGTCGAGGGACAGGCTGAAAAACTGTTTTTT	CASSVEGQAEKLFF
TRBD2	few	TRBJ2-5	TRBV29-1	TGCAGCGTTGATGGCGGGGGTAGCCAGTACTTC	CSVDGGGSQYF
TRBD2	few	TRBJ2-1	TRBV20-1	TGCAGTGCTAGAGAGGGACTAGGTAAACATGAGCAGTTCTTC	CSAREGLGKHEQFF
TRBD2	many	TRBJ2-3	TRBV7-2	TGTGCCAGCAGCTTAAAAGCGGGATGGGTCCAGGGAACAGATACGCAGTATTTT	CASSLKAGWVQGTDTQYF
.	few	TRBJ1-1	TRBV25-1	TGTGCCAGCAGTGAAAGGGGGGGCAGGGGTGAAGCTTTCTTT	CASSERGGRGEAFF